These 21 T cell receptor beta chains originate from one sample sequenced in a study of cytomegalovirus exposure and HLA in healthy donors. PCR involved 60 Vbeta and 13 Jbeta primers. Assay used: immunoSEQ multiplex PCR; TCRdb lists only in-frame clones, some missing. The sample comprises 70,000 to 90,000 clones, 70% to 75% of which are singletons, and roughly 4.2% rests with the top ten. The sample taken for sequencing was PBMCs. These receptors all come from a man in his sixties in good health and CMV-seronegative.

V gene TRBV2 combines with J gene TRBJ1-2, with 8 bases aligning to TRBD1. Germline V lookup: CDR1 SNHLY, CDR2 FYNNEI. This CDR3 is built from 15 residues. V shed 7 bases and J 1 base; nucleotides not matched to a gene: 8. CDR3 loop: CASTTGTGFNYGYTF. The CDR3 nucleotides read TGTGCCAGCACCACCGGGACAGGATTTAACTATGGCTACACCTTC.

The CDR3 DNA sequence: TGTGCCAGCAGTCTCCCTCTGGGGCAGGGGGTCTCTGGCTACACCTTC. Protein: CASSLPLGQGVSGYTF. The V and J genes are TRBV2 and TRBJ1-2, with TRBD1 matching 7 bases. This CDR3 has 16 residues. Germline CDR1 reads SNHLY; CDR2 reads FYNNEI. Unmatched junction bases numbered 16, after V lost 5 bases and J lost 7 bases.

The chain has TRBV7-8 and TRBJ2-2; no definite D call. Germline V gene sequence: CDR1 SGHVS, CDR2 FQNEAQ. Trimming stripped 5 bases from V and 4 bases from J, with 2 bases between. This CDR3 contains 11 residues. CDR3 protein: CASSLTGELFF. DNA of the CDR3: TGTGCCAGCAGCCTCACCGGGGAGCTGTTTTTT.

Only a few counts were recorded for this clone. This chain uses TRBV6-1 with TRBJ1-1, with no clear D. Germline loops: CDR1 MNHNS, CDR2 SASEGT. V was cut by 7 bases and J by 2 bases, with 14 bases left in between. The CDR3 totals 14 residues. The CDR3 nucleotides are TGTGCCAGCAATACCCTGAGTTTAAACACTGAAGCTTTCTTT. Its translation is CASNTLSLNTEAFF.

The chain links TRBV19 to TRBJ1-5; 8 bases fit TRBD1. The CDR3 runs to 13 residues. Germline lookup yields CDR1 LNHDA and CDR2 SQIVND (reference sequence). V lost 5 bases to trimming and J lost 7 bases; unmatched junction nucleotides: 4. The CDR3 reads CASSDRGGQPQHF. The CDR3, as DNA: TGTGCCAGTAGTGACAGGGGAGGCCAGCCCCAGCATTTT.

Concerning this clone itself: At one of its ends the junction is not consistent with the germline gene, which may arise from a read error. J is TRBJ2-5 and V is TRBV7-9; 9 nucleotides match TRBD2. Germline values: CDR1 SEHNR, CDR2 FQNEAQ (reference sequence). The CDR3 is made up of 17 amino acids. The CDR3 sequence: CSSSLGGGGGGQETQYF. CDR3 DNA: TGTTCCAGCAGCTTAGGAGGCGGCGGGGGGGGTCAAGAGACCCAGTACTTC.

CDR3 nucleotide sequence: TGTGCCAGCCGCCCGGGGACACAGATCTCCTACGAGCAGTACTTC. Residues: CASRPGTQISYEQYF. The gene calls are TRBV19 and TRBJ2-7, with D maybe TRBD1 (6 bases). Deletions cut 9 bases from V and 0 bases from J, with 18 bases between. The CDR3 contains 15 residues. CDR1 and CDR2 (germline): LNHDA, SQIVND (reference sequence). Full variable domain (rest looked up from reference TRBV19 and TRBJ2-7): DGGITQSPKYLFRKEGQNVTLSCEQNLNHDAMYWYRQDPGQGLRLIYYSQIVNDFQKGDIAEGYSVSREKKESFPLTVTSAQKNPTAFYLCASRPGTQISYEQYFGPGTRLTVT.

In its sample, this clone was seen a few times. The genes are TRBV5-6 and TRBJ1-1; 9 bases are a match to TRBD1. There are 18 residues in the CDR3. The J segment lost 0 bases and the V segment lost 4 bases, leaving 13 bases of the junction unmatched. Germline V CDR1 and CDR2: SGHDT, YYEEEE. The CDR3 spells CASSPVGQGTRVNTEAFF. As DNA, the CDR3 is TGTGCCAGCAGCCCAGTCGGACAGGGGACAAGGGTGAACACTGAAGCTTTCTTT.

This clone was seen only a few times. Its ends do not fully match the called genes, so a read error is possible. The chain is built from TRBV4-1 and TRBJ2-5; 10 nucleotides match TRBD2. Germline V lookup: CDR1 MGHRA, CDR2 YSYEKL. CDR3 length equals 15 residues. In DNA, the CDR3 is TGTGCCAGCAGCCAAGATAGCGGACTAGCGGTTACCCAGTACTTC. Translating it yields CASSQDSGLAVTQYF.

The chain links TRBV5-5 to TRBJ2-3; 9 bases agree with TRBD2. Germline CDR1 and CDR2: SGHKS and YYEKEE (reference sequence). With 0 bases clipped from V and 9 bases from J, the junction kept 8 bases outside the gene matches. The CDR3 covers 15 residues. The CDR3 protein is CASSLEAGGPKTQYF. In DNA form, the CDR3 reads TGTGCCAGCAGCTTGGAGGCGGGGGGGCCGAAAACGCAGTATTTT. Full variable domain (remainder filled in from reference TRBV5-5 and TRBJ2-3): DAGVTQSPTHLIKTRGQQVTLRCSPISGHKSVSWYQQVLGQGPQFIFQYYEKEERGRGNFPDRFSARQFPNYSSELNVNALLLGDSALYLCASSLEAGGPKTQYFGPGTRLTVL.

This clone has just one count. The chain links TRBV5-4 to TRBJ2-3; 16 nucleotides align to TRBD2. The CDR3 is 17 amino acids. V lost 4 bases, J lost 3 bases, and 5 bases stayed unmatched. Germline assignment: CDR1 SGHNT and CDR2 YYREEE (reference sequence). The CDR3 nucleotides are TGTGCCAGCAGCGCGGGACTAGCGGGGGGGCAAACAGATACGCAGTATTTT. Residues: CASSAGLAGGQTDTQYF.

This chain connects TRBV19 to TRBJ1-5; TRBD1 aligns across 9 bases. The germline gives CDR1 LNHDA, CDR2 SQIVND (reference sequence). V shed 5 bases and J 0 bases; nucleotides not matched to a gene: 8. This CDR3 spans 17 amino acids. The CDR3 sequence: CASSSGTGNPSNQPQHF. CDR3 bases: TGTGCCAGTAGTTCCGGGACAGGGAACCCTAGCAATCAGCCCCAGCATTTT.

Only a few counts were recorded for this clone. The V call is TRBV5-1, the J call TRBJ1-1; D is uncertain. This CDR3 comprises 13 residues. V was shortened by 4 bases and J by 1 base, with 8 bases between the two germline ends. From germline, CDR1 is SGHRS and CDR2 YFSETQ. CDR3 sequence: CASSQQSNTEAFF. Written as DNA, the CDR3 is TGCGCCAGCAGCCAACAGTCGAACACTGAAGCTTTCTTT.

This sequence joins TRBV7-3 and TRBJ2-2; D possibly corresponds to TRBD1 (6 bases). CDR1 and CDR2 from the germline V gene are SGHTA and FQGTGA. Trimming stripped 5 bases from V and 3 bases from J, with 10 bases between. The CDR3 covers 14 residues. In nucleotides, the CDR3 is TGTGCCAGCAGCCTGGACAGATACACCGGGGAGCTGTTTTTT. It encodes CASSLDRYTGELFF.

Here the CDR3 reads CASSLHRGRVTEAFF. CDR3 nucleotide sequence: TGCGCCAGCAGCTTGCACAGGGGGCGCGTCACTGAAGCTTTCTTT. The rearrangement joins TRBV5-1 to TRBJ1-1, with 9 bases aligning to TRBD1. Germline CDR1 reads SGHRS; CDR2 reads YFSETQ. Trimming removed 1 base from V and 4 bases from J; junction bases left unmatched: 5. CDR3 size: 15 residues.

The rearrangement joins TRBV5-1 to TRBJ1-1, with D unresolved. This CDR3 has 14 amino acids. Germline loops: CDR1 SGHRS, CDR2 YFSETQ. V lost 0 bases and J lost 4, with 10 bases in between. The CDR3 DNA sequence: TGCGCCAGCAGCTTGGAGTGGGGAGTCACTGAAGCTTTCTTT. Amino acids: CASSLEWGVTEAFF.

The chain uses TRBV18 and TRBJ1-1; perhaps TRBD1 as D (5 bases). The CDR3 runs to 15 residues. Germline CDR1 and CDR2: KGHSH and LQKENI. Trimming removed 2 bases from V and 0 bases from J, with 10 bases in between. CDR3 sequence reads: CASSPTGHLNTEAFF. DNA of the CDR3: TGTGCCAGCTCACCAACAGGACACTTGAACACTGAAGCTTTCTTT. Together with reference TRBV18 and TRBJ1-1, the CDR3 gives the full variable domain: NAGVMQNPRHLVRRRGQEARLRCSPMKGHSHVYWYRQLPEEGLKFMVYLQKENIIDESGMPKERFSAEFPKEGPSILRIQQVVRGDSAAYFCASSPTGHLNTEAFFGQGTRLTVV.

The chain joins TRBV19 to TRBJ2-4, with 10 bases identical to TRBD2. V was clipped by 4 bases and J by 5 bases; unmatched bases: 5. The CDR3 has 15 amino acids. Germline V lookup: CDR1 LNHDA, CDR2 SQIVND (reference sequence). The CDR3, as DNA: TGTGCCAGTAGTAGCCGGACTAGCGGAGAAAACATTCAGTACTTC. As protein: CASSSRTSGENIQYF.

On this clone: The sample contains more than one DNA sequence encoding this CDR3. The chain links TRBV7-9 to TRBJ1-6; tentative D call: TRBD1 (6 bases). The CDR3 has 16 residues. V was trimmed by 5 bases and J by 0 bases, leaving 11 bases between them. Germline V gene lookup returns CDR1 SEHNR and CDR2 FQNEAQ (reference sequence). Written as DNA, the CDR3 is TGTGCCAGCAGCGCGGGGGGCGTCTCCTATAATTCACCCCTCCACTTT. Encoded protein: CASSAGGVSYNSPLHF.

The chain uses TRBV7-8 and TRBJ1-5, with D uncertain. Per germline, CDR1 SGHVS and CDR2 FQNEAQ. This CDR3 spans 13 amino acids. V lost 4 bases and J 5 bases, leaving 9 bases between the germline ends. In DNA form, the CDR3 reads TGTGCCAGCAGCTCCCCCCAGGATCAGCCCCAGCATTTT. It yields the protein CASSSPQDQPQHF. Based on the CDR3 plus reference TRBV7-8 and TRBJ1-5, the full variable domain is GAGVSQSPRYKVAKRGQDVALRCDPISGHVSLFWYQQALGQGPEFLTYFQNEAQLDKSGLPSDRFFAERPEGSVSTLKIQRTQQEDSAVYLCASSSPQDQPQHFGDGTRLSIL.

V gene TRBV4-1 combines with J gene TRBJ1-3; D is possibly TRBD1 (6 bases). Trimming stripped 4 bases from V and 4 bases from J, with 23 bases between. This CDR3 is built from 18 residues. From germline, CDR1 is MGHRA and CDR2 YSYEKL. The CDR3 loop reads CASSPRERGFMGGNTIYF. CDR3 in DNA: TGCGCCAGCAGCCCACGTGAGAGGGGGTTCATGGGGGGAAACACCATATATTTT.